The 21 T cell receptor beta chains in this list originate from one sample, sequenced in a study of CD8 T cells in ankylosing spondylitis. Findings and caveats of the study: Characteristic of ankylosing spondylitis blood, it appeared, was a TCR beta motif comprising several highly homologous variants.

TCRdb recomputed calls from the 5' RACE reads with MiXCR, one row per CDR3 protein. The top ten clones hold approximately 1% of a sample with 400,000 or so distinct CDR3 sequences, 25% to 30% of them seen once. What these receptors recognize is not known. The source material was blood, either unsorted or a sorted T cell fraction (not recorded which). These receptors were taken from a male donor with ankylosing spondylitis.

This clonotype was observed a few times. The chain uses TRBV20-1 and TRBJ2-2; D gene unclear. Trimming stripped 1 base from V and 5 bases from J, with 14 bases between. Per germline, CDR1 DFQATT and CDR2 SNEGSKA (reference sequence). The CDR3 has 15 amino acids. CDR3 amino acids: CSARVSLGGTGELFF. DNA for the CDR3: TGCAGTGCTAGAGTTTCGCTAGGTGGGACCGGGGAGCTGTTTTTT.

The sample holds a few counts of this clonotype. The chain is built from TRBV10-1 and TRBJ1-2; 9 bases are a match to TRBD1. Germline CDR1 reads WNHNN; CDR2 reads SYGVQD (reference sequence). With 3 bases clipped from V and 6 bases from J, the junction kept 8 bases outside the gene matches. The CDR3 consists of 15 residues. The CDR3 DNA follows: TGCGCCAGCAGTGACTGGACAGGGGCCCCGAATGGCTACACCTTC. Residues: CASSDWTGAPNGYTF.

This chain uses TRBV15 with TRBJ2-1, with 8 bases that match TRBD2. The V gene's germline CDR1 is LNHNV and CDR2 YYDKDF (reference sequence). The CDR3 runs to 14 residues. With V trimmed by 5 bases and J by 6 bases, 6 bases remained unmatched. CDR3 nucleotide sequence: TGTGCCACCAGCCCCGGGACTAGAGGCAATGAGCAGTTCTTC. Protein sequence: CATSPGTRGNEQFF.

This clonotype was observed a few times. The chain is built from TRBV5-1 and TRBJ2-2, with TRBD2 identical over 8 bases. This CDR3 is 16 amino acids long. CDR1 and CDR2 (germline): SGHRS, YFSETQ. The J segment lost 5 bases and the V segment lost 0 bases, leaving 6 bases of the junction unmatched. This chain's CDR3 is CASSLVSGSGTGELFF. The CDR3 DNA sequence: TGCGCCAGCAGCTTGGTCAGCGGGAGTGGAACCGGGGAGCTGTTTTTT.

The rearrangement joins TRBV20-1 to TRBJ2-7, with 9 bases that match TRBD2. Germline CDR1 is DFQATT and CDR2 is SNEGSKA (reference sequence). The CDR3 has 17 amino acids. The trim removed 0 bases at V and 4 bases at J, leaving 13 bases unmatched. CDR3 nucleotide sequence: TGCAGTGCTAGAGATGTACGGCTAGCGGGACAAAGATACGAGCAGTACTTC. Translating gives CSARDVRLAGQRYEQYF.

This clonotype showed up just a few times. In nucleotides, the CDR3 is TGCGCCAGCAGCCCCTGGGCGGAGGGGTTCTACGAGCAGTACTTC. This encodes CASSPWAEGFYEQYF. J is TRBJ2-7 and V is TRBV5-1; D is possibly TRBD2 (6 bases). Germline V CDR1 and CDR2: SGHRS, YFSETQ. Trimming removed 4 bases at V and 3 bases at J, with 17 bases between. There are 15 residues in the CDR3. Full variable domain (missing parts from reference TRBV5-1 and TRBJ2-7): KAGVTQTPRYLIKTRGQQVTLSCSPISGHRSVSWYQQTPGQGLQFLFEYFSETQRNKGNFPGRFSGRQFSNSRSEMNVSTLELGDSALYLCASSPWAEGFYEQYFGPGTRLTVT.

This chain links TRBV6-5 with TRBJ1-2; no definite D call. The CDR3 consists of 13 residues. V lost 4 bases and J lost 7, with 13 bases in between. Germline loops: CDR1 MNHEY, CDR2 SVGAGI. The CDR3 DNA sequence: TGTGCCAGCAGTTCGGGTTGGAGTGGTGGCTACACCTTC. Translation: CASSSGWSGGYTF.

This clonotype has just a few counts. CDR3 sequence: CASSLEAIYEQYF. Here the CDR3 DNA reads TGTGCCAGCAGCTTAGAAGCTATCTACGAGCAGTACTTC. This chain uses TRBV11-2 with TRBJ2-7; D not certain. The CDR3 length is 13 residues. V gave up 0 bases and J gave up 3 bases, with 6 bases separating them. The germline V gene has CDR1 SGHAT and CDR2 FQNNGV. The entire variable domain, with the rest obtained from reference TRBV11-2 and TRBJ2-7, is as follows: EAGVAQSPRYKIIEKRQSVAFWCNPISGHATLYWYQQILGQGPKLLIQFQNNGVVDDSQLPKDRFSAERLKGVDSTLKIQPAKLEDSAVYLCASSLEAIYEQYFGPGTRLTVT.

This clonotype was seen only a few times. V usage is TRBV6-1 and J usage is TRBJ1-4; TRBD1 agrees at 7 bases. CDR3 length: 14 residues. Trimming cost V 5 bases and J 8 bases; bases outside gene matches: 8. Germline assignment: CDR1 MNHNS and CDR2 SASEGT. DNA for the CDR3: TGTGCCAGCAGTCCTAGGGGGCGAGGGGAAAAACTGTTTTTT. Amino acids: CASSPRGRGEKLFF.

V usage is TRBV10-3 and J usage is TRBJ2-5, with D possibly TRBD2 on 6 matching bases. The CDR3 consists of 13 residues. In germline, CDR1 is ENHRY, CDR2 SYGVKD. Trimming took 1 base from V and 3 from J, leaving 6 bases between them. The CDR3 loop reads CAISEWGEETQYF. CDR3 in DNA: TGTGCCATCAGTGAGTGGGGGGAAGAGACCCAGTACTTC.

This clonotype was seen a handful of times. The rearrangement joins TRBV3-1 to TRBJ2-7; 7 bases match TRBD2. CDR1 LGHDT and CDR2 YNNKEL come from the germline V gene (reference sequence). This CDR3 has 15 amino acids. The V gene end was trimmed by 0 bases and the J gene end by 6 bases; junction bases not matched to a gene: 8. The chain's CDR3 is CASSQDLGGEREQYF. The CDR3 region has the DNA TGTGCCAGCAGCCAAGATTTGGGAGGGGAGCGCGAGCAGTACTTC.

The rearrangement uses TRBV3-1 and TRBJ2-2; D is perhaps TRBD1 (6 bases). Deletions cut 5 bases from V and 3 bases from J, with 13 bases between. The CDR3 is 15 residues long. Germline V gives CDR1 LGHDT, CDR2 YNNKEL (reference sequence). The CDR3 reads CASSVTQGYTGELFF. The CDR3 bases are TGTGCCAGCAGCGTGACACAGGGCTACACCGGGGAGCTGTTTTTT.

The CDR3 sequence: CSVQGHFSEAFF. The DNA of the CDR3 is TGCAGCGTTCAGGGGCATTTCTCTGAAGCTTTCTTT. The V gene is TRBV29-1, the J gene TRBJ1-1; possible D gene TRBD1, 6 bases. This CDR3 spans 12 amino acids. Germline-derived CDR1 and CDR2 are SQVTM and ANQGSEA. Trimming shortened V by 5 bases and J by 6 bases, and 13 bases separated the two germline ends.

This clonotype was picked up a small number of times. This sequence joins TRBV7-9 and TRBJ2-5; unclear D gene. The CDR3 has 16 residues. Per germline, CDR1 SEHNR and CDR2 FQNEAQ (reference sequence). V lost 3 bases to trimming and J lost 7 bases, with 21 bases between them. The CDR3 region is CASSLRPLPDKGTQYF. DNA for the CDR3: TGTGCCAGCAGCTTGAGACCCCTACCTGACAAGGGGACCCAGTACTTC.

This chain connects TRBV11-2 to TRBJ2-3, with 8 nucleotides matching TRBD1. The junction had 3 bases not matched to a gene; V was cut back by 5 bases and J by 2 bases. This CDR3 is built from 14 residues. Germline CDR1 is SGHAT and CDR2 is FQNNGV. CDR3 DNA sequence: TGTGCCAGCAGCAGGGACAGGCTCACAGATACGCAGTATTTT. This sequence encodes CASSRDRLTDTQYF.

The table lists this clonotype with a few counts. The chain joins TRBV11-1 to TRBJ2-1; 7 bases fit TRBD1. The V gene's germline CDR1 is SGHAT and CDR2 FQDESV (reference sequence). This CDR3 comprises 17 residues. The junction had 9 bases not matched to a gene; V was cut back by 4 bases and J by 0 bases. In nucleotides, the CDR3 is TGTGCCAGCAGCTCGAGGGGACAGCCCTACTCCTACAATGAGCAGTTCTTC. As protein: CASSSRGQPYSYNEQFF. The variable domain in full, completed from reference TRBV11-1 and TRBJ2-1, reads EAEVAQSPRYKITEKSQAVAFWCDPISGHATLYWYRQILGQGPELLVQFQDESVVDDSQLPKDRFSAERLKGVDSTLKIQPAELGDSAMYLCASSSRGQPYSYNEQFFGPGTRLTVL.

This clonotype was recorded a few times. The CDR3 here is CSARPPRENYNEQFF. CDR3 coding DNA: TGCAGTGCTAGACCCCCGCGGGAGAACTACAATGAGCAGTTCTTC. The chain is built from TRBV20-1 and TRBJ2-1; 7 nucleotides line up with TRBD2. Germline CDR1 and CDR2: DFQATT and SNEGSKA (reference sequence). The trim removed 2 bases at V and 3 bases at J, leaving 7 bases unmatched. The CDR3 runs 15 residues.

CDR3: CSANRGHQPQHF. CDR3 bases: TGCAGTGCTAATCGGGGACATCAGCCCCAGCATTTT. V is TRBV20-1 and J is TRBJ1-5; TRBD1 is a possible D gene (5 bases). The CDR3 has 12 residues. V was clipped by 4 bases and J by 5 bases, with 9 bases between them. Germline V gene sequence: CDR1 DFQATT, CDR2 SNEGSKA (reference sequence).

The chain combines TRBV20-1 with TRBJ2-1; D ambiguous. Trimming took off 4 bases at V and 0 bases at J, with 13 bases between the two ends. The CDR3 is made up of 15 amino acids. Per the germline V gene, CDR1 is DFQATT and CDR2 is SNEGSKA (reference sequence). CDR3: CSATGLRSSYNEQFF. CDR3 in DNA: TGCAGTGCTACGGGTTTGCGGAGCTCCTACAATGAGCAGTTCTTC.

The CDR3, as DNA: TGTGCCACCCTTACGGGAAGCACAGATACGCAGTATTTT. Protein sequence: CATLTGSTDTQYF. The chain is built from TRBV24-1 and TRBJ2-3, with D tentatively TRBD2 (5 bases). Germline V gene data show CDR1 as KGHDR and CDR2 as SFDVKD. Trimming pared 9 bases from V and 0 bases from J, leaving 9 bases between. The CDR3 has 13 amino acids.

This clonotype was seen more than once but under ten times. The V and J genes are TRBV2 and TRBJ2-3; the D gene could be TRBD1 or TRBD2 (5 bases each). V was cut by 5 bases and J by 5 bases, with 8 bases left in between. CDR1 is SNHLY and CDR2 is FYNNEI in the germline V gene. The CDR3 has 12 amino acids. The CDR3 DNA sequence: TGTGCCAGCAGTACTAGGGGAGATACGCAGTATTTT. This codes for CASSTRGDTQYF.